The 14 T cell receptor beta chains in this list originate from one sample, sequenced in a study of shared clonotypes between healthy human individuals. Profiled with immunoSEQ multiplex PCR; TCRdb holds only in-frame clones, not every one. Found here are hundreds of thousands of clones, around 79% of them singletons; the top ten hold 13%. Specimen: PBMCs. The receptors here all came from a woman between 35 and 50 years old in good health. Some clones in this sample may be carry-over from other donors' samples.

This chain links TRBV28 with TRBJ1-2; 7 nucleotides agree with TRBD1. Trimming at V came to 7 bases and at J to 2 bases, leaving 7 bases not matched to a gene. The CDR3 consists of 14 residues. Germline loops: CDR1 MDHEN, CDR2 SYDVKM. The CDR3, as DNA: TGTGCCAGCACCGAGACAGGGTTAAACTATGGCTACACCTTC. Residues: CASTETGLNYGYTF.

The rearrangement links TRBV11-3 to TRBJ2-1, with 9 bases lining up with TRBD2. The V segment lost 1 base and the J segment 7 bases; nucleotides outside the gene matches: 5. CDR1 and CDR2 (germline): SGHNT, YENEEA. This CDR3 is built from 15 residues. The CDR3 coding sequence is TGTGCCAGCAGCTTAGGGATAGCGGGAGTGAATGAGCAGTTCTTC. Its protein is CASSLGIAGVNEQFF.

There are a few counts of this clone. V is TRBV28 and J is TRBJ1-2; D is possibly TRBD1 (6 bases). Germline CDR1 and CDR2: MDHEN and SYDVKM. CDR3 length equals 12 residues. V lost 3 bases and J 11 bases, leaving 13 bases between the germline ends. The DNA of the CDR3 is TGTGCCAGCAGTTTCCAGGGGATGGTATACACCTTC. It codes for CASSFQGMVYTF.

The chain has TRBV29-1 and TRBJ2-5, with D possibly being TRBD1 or TRBD2 (5 bases each). Trimming removed 3 bases from V and 4 bases from J, with 12 bases in between. The CDR3 extends over 13 amino acids. Germline CDR1 is SQVTM and CDR2 is ANQGSEA. CDR3: CSVDWTGAETQYF. CDR3 bases: TGCAGCGTTGACTGGACCGGGGCAGAGACCCAGTACTTC.

This clone was found a few times. V usage is TRBV11-2 and J usage is TRBJ2-5; 10 bases are a match to TRBD1. CDR1 and CDR2 (germline): SGHAT, FQNNGV. V gave up 5 bases and J gave up 5 bases; unmatched junction bases: 8. The CDR3 covers 15 residues. CDR3: CASSTPTGGRETQYF. The CDR3 region has the DNA TGTGCCAGCAGCACACCGACAGGGGGCAGGGAGACCCAGTACTTC.

V and J are TRBV5-6 and TRBJ2-7; 8 nucleotides agree with TRBD1. The CDR3 contains 15 residues. Germline V gene lookup returns CDR1 SGHDT and CDR2 YYEEEE. V gave up 1 base and J gave up 1 base; unmatched junction bases: 4. The CDR3 DNA follows: TGTGCCAGCAGCTTGTACAGGGGGATTTCCTACGAGCAGTACTTC. Translation: CASSLYRGISYEQYF.

The chain carries TRBV30 and TRBJ2-3; a weak D match, TRBD2 (6 bases). V was cut by 0 bases and J by 4 bases, with 23 bases left in between. Germline assignment: CDR1 GTSNPN and CDR2 SVGIG (reference sequence). The CDR3 is 18 residues long. The CDR3 loop is CAWSVFQTGVKLSDTQYF. The DNA of the CDR3 is TGTGCCTGGAGTGTATTTCAAACGGGGGTAAAATTATCAGATACGCAGTATTTT.

V gene TRBV10-3 combines with J gene TRBJ1-5; TRBD1 aligns across 8 bases. Germline assignment: CDR1 ENHRY and CDR2 SYGVKD. This CDR3 has 16 amino acids. V was clipped by 3 bases and J by 6 bases; unmatched bases: 10. The CDR3 here is CAISELGPGGGQPQHF. For the CDR3, the DNA is TGTGCCATCAGTGAATTGGGCCCAGGGGGCGGTCAGCCCCAGCATTTT.

The V call is TRBV5-4, the J call TRBJ2-3, with 8 bases fitting TRBD2. Germline V gene sequence: CDR1 SGHNT, CDR2 YYREEE (reference sequence). The length of the CDR3 is 16 residues. J lost 6 bases, V lost 4 bases, and 13 bases had no gene match. CDR3 residues: CASSTRLSGSVDTQYF. The CDR3 DNA sequence: TGTGCCAGCAGCACGCGACTGAGCGGGAGTGTCGATACGCAGTATTTT.

This clone was seen a single time. V usage is TRBV19 and J usage is TRBJ1-4; D is possibly TRBD1 (5 bases). There are 14 residues in the CDR3. The V end was cut by 7 bases, the J end by 7 bases, with 16 bases between. Germline V gene lookup returns CDR1 LNHDA and CDR2 SQIVND (reference sequence). DNA for the CDR3: TGTGCCAGTAACCCAACCGGGACCAGTGAAAAACTGTTTTTT. It translates to CASNPTGTSEKLFF.

The chain's CDR3 is CASSSGAPSYTF. As DNA, the CDR3 is TGTGCCAGCAGCTCCGGGGCCCCGAGCTACACCTTC. The chain combines TRBV28 with TRBJ1-2, with D tentatively TRBD1 (5 bases). Germline V gene sequence: CDR1 MDHEN, CDR2 SYDVKM. V shed 6 bases and J shed 9 bases, with 14 bases lying between them. This CDR3 has 12 amino acids.

The V gene is TRBV30, the J gene TRBJ1-4; 9 bases line up with TRBD1. The germline gives CDR1 GTSNPN, CDR2 SVGIG (reference sequence). The length of the CDR3 is 13 residues. The V and J ends lost 5 bases and 6 bases, in that order; junction bases with no gene match: 4. This chain's CDR3 is CAWARDRDEKLFF. The CDR3 region has the DNA TGTGCCTGGGCCCGGGACAGGGATGAAAAACTGTTTTTT.

This chain joins TRBV29-1 and TRBJ2-2; D uncertain. Trimming took 2 bases from V and 5 from J, leaving 6 bases between them. The CDR3 has 12 amino acids. Germline V gene data show CDR1 as SQVTM and CDR2 as ANQGSEA. The CDR3 DNA reads TGCAGCGTTGAATGGGTGACCGGGGAGCTGTTTTTT. Translating it yields CSVEWVTGELFF.

The V gene is TRBV11-1, the J gene TRBJ2-5, with 11 bases identical to TRBD2. This CDR3 region has 16 residues. CDR1 and CDR2 (germline): SGHAT, FQDESV (reference sequence). J lost 1 base, V lost 5 bases, and 6 bases had no gene match. This CDR3 reads CASSKTTSGVQETQYF. The CDR3 nucleotides are TGTGCCAGCAGCAAAACGACTAGCGGGGTCCAAGAGACCCAGTACTTC.